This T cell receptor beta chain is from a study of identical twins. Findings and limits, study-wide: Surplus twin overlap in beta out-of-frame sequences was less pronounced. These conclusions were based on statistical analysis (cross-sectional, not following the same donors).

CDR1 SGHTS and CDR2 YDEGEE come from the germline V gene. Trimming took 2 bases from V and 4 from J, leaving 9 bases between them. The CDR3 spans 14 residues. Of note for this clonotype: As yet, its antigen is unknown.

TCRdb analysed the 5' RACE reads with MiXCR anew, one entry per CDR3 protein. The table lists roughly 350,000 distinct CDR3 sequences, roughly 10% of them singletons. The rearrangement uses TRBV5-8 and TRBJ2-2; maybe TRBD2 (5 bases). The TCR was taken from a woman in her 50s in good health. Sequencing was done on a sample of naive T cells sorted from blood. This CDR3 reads CASSFFGLTGELFF. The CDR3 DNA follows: TGTGCCAGCAGCTTTTTTGGACTCACCGGGGAGCTGTTTTTT.